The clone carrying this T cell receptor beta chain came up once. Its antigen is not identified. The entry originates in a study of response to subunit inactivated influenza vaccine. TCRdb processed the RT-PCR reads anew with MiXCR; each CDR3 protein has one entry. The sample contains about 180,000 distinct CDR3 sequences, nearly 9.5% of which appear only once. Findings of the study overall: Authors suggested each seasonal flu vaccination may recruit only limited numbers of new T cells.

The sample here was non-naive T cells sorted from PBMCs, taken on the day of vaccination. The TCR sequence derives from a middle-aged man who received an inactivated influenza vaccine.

In nucleotides, the CDR3 is TGTGCCAGCAGTGCACTAAGGAGCGGGAGACGCCTTTCCACAGATACGCAGTATTTT. Amino acids: CASSALRSGRRLSTDTQYF. V usage is TRBV2 and J usage is TRBJ2-3, with 8 bases lining up with TRBD2. J was trimmed by 2 bases and V by 4 bases; bases with no gene match: 17. Germline V lookup: CDR1 SNHLY, CDR2 FYNNEI. There are 19 residues in the CDR3.